This passage covers 16 T cell receptor beta chains from one sample sequenced in a study of cytomegalovirus exposure and HLA in healthy donors (dated by TCRdb to the late 2010s). Receptor amplification or capture employed the immunoSEQ multiplex PCR assay. For the multiplex PCR, a mixture combining 60 forward primers for TCR Vbeta segments and 13 reverse primers for TCR Jbeta segments was used. TCRdb re-hosts the immuneACCESS table, in-frame sequences only. Its copies lack some clones; in the studies checked, an unresolved V gene accounts for under half of them, and the cause for the rest is not known. This sample has approximately 140,000 clones in its table, and about three quarters of those were observed once. 10% to 15% of the sample comes from the top ten. The source material was PBMCs. These receptors all come from a middle-aged man in good health and CMV-seropositive.

The chain is built from TRBV12-5 and TRBJ2-7; 7 bases agree with TRBD2. Germline V gene sequence: CDR1 LGHNT, CDR2 FRNRAP. The CDR3 spans 15 residues. Losses at the gene ends were 6 bases for V and 4 bases for J; bases not matched to a gene: 12. The CDR3 loop reads CASGGGLGQDYEQYF. In nucleotides, the CDR3 is TGTGCTAGTGGGGGGGGGTTGGGTCAGGATTACGAGCAGTACTTC.

This clone appeared a single time. V and J are TRBV7-3 and TRBJ2-1; 12 bases fit TRBD2. The germline V gene has CDR1 SGHTA and CDR2 FQGTGA. V was clipped by 1 base and J by 7 bases; unmatched bases: 5. The CDR3 is 16 amino acids. CDR3 DNA: TGTGCCAGCAGCTTAAATCTAGCGGGGGGGATTAATGAGCAGTTCTTC. Its translation is CASSLNLAGGINEQFF.

The count of this clone is one. This sequence joins TRBV7-8 and TRBJ1-5; a possible D gene is TRBD1 (6 bases). CDR3 length: 16 residues. Germline V gene sequence: CDR1 SGHVS, CDR2 FQNEAQ. V shed 5 bases and J shed 6 bases, with 20 bases lying between them. CDR3 sequence (DNA): TGTGCCAGCAGCCCCGCGGGGGGCAGTTTCATTCAGCCCCAGCATTTT. Translated: CASSPAGGSFIQPQHF.

This clone occurred a few times. CDR3 protein: CASSKDRGGQYF. In DNA form, the CDR3 reads TGTGCCAGCAGCAAGGACAGGGGAGGGCAGTACTTC. The rearrangement links TRBV7-9 to TRBJ2-7; 9 positions match TRBD1. Germline CDR1 reads SEHNR; CDR2 reads FQNEAQ (reference sequence). This CDR3 has 12 residues. Losses at the gene ends were 5 bases for V and 9 bases for J; bases not matched to a gene: 5.

V is TRBV10-3 and J is TRBJ2-3; weak D call: TRBD1 (6 bases). V shed 3 bases and J shed 6 bases, with 16 bases lying between them. The CDR3 covers 15 residues. From germline, CDR1 is ENHRY and CDR2 SYGVKD. The CDR3 nucleotides are TGTGCCATCAGTGAAACGACAGGCCCCCCGGATACGCAGTATTTT. This sequence encodes CAISETTGPPDTQYF.

V and J are TRBV5-6 and TRBJ2-6, with D perhaps matching TRBD2 (6 bases). The CDR3 contains 19 residues. Trimming stripped 7 bases from V and 2 bases from J, with 25 bases between. Germline V gene data show CDR1 as SGHDT and CDR2 as YYEEEE. In DNA, the CDR3 is TGTGCCAGCGTCCGGAGAGCGGGTTTGAGGGTGGCTGGGGCCAACGTCCTGACTTTC. Translation: CASVRRAGLRVAGANVLTF.

This clone came up a few times. CDR3 DNA: TGTGCCAGCACCAACAGGGGAACTGAAGCTTTCTTT. It codes for CASTNRGTEAFF. The chain couples TRBV6-1 to TRBJ1-1; 7 nucleotides match TRBD1. Germline V gene data show CDR1 as MNHNS and CDR2 as SASEGT. The CDR3 length is 12 residues. V was clipped by 7 bases and J by 5 bases; unmatched bases: 4.

V usage is TRBV6-5 and J usage is TRBJ2-5; tentative D call: TRBD2 (6 bases). Germline CDR1 MNHEY, CDR2 SVGAGI. V dropped 0 bases and J dropped 4 bases, with 12 bases sitting between them. The CDR3 loop spans 15 amino acids. For the CDR3, the DNA is TGTGCCAGCAGTTACTCGAGGAGGGGCGGAGAGACCCAGTACTTC. Translating gives CASSYSRRGGETQYF.

This rearrangement joins TRBV19 to TRBJ2-3; a weak D match, TRBD2 (6 bases). V was clipped by 6 bases and J by 4 bases, with 14 bases between them. The germline V gene encodes CDR1 LNHDA and CDR2 SQIVND (reference sequence). This CDR3 has 14 amino acids. As DNA, the CDR3 is TGTGCCAGTAGGATACAGGAGGGGCCAGATACGCAGTATTTT. Protein sequence: CASRIQEGPDTQYF.

On this clone: Compared with germline, one end of the junction differs, possibly owing to a read error. The chain has TRBV6-1 and TRBJ2-6; 8 nucleotides line up with TRBD1. This CDR3 spans 15 amino acids. Germline loops: CDR1 MNHNS, CDR2 SASEGT. CDR3 in amino acids: CVTTGGSSGANGLTF. As DNA, the CDR3 is TGTGTCACTACAGGGGGTAGCTCTGGGGCCAACGGCCTGACTTTC.

This clone was observed a few times. The rearrangement links TRBV19 to TRBJ2-6; 7 positions agree with TRBD1. The CDR3 loop spans 16 amino acids. The germline gives CDR1 LNHDA, CDR2 SQIVND (reference sequence). J lost 4 bases, V lost 5 bases, and 8 bases had no gene match. This CDR3 is CASSRDRAPGANVLTF. Written as DNA, the CDR3 is TGTGCCAGTAGTCGCGACAGGGCCCCAGGGGCCAACGTCCTGACTTTC. Full variable domain (missing parts from reference TRBV19 and TRBJ2-6): DGGITQSPKYLFRKEGQNVTLSCEQNLNHDAMYWYRQDPGQGLRLIYYSQIVNDFQKGDIAEGYSVSREKKESFPLTVTSAQKNPTAFYLCASSRDRAPGANVLTFGAGSRLTVL.

The chain is built from TRBV7-2 and TRBJ2-2; D is uncertain. The CDR3 runs 12 residues. Germline CDR1 SGHTA, CDR2 FQGNSA. The V gene lost 2 bases and the J gene lost 7 bases, with 5 bases spanning the gap. CDR3 sequence: CASSLRIGELFF. CDR3 nucleotide sequence: TGTGCCAGCAGCTTACGTATCGGGGAGCTGTTTTTT.

V is TRBV2 and J is TRBJ2-7, with D hard to call. The CDR3 consists of 13 residues. V lost 4 bases to trimming and J lost 3 bases, with 10 bases between them. CDR1 is SNHLY, CDR2 FYNNEI, per germline. CDR3 DNA: TGTGCCAGCAGTGGGTCTGGCCTCTACGAGCAGTACTTC. Protein product: CASSGSGLYEQYF.

The chain employs TRBV29-1 and TRBJ2-3, with D possibly matching TRBD2 (6 bases). Germline CDR1 and CDR2: SQVTM and ANQGSEA. CDR3 length: 14 amino acids. Trimming removed 6 bases at V and 2 bases at J, with 15 bases between. CDR3 protein: CSVAGTDYTDTQYF. In DNA form, the CDR3 reads TGCAGCGTCGCCGGGACGGACTACACAGATACGCAGTATTTT.

This rearrangement joins TRBV10-1 to TRBJ1-1, with TRBD1 identical over 7 bases. The CDR3 is made up of 13 amino acids. With V trimmed by 5 bases and J by 7 bases, 7 bases remained unmatched. Germline loops: CDR1 WNHNN, CDR2 SYGVQD (reference sequence). In DNA, the CDR3 is TGCGCCAGCAGTCGGGACAGACGCAATGAAGCTTTCTTT. Encoded protein: CASSRDRRNEAFF.

This clone was picked up a small number of times. The chain uses TRBV5-5 and TRBJ1-2; TRBD1 agrees at 7 bases. V gave up 1 base and J gave up 7 bases; unmatched junction bases: 4. The CDR3 extends over 13 amino acids. In germline, CDR1 is SGHKS, CDR2 YYEKEE (reference sequence). CDR3 sequence reads: CASSLTGESGYTF. CDR3 sequence (DNA): TGTGCCAGCAGCTTGACAGGGGAGTCTGGCTACACCTTC.